This T cell receptor (beta chain) was sequenced for a study of blood T cell repertoires in COVID-19. Study summary: COVID-19 samples collected from the United States, Italy and Spain covered acute and convalescent phases. PBMCs, B-cell-depleted T cells, or T cells provided the cDNA or gDNA that made up the material.

In the source study's methods: Nucleated cell counts were estimated from reference gene primer amplification. The protocol was immunoSEQ multiplex PCR, while the TCRdb copy is restricted to in-frame clones and leaves out a portion. Clonal size and the V and J genes are those of that table, whereas D and trimming came from the DNA. The sample contains more than 200,000 clones, roughly 80% of which appear only once. Germline V gives CDR1 SNHLY, CDR2 FYNNEI. The CDR3 sequence is 14 residues long. V dropped 9 bases and J dropped 2 bases, with 17 bases sitting between them. The receptor was derived from a woman aged 70-85 years with active or convalescent COVID-19. What was sequenced was peripheral blood. The J gene is TRBJ2-7, the V gene TRBV2, with no clear D. The CDR3 sequence is CASKYDWQAYEQYF. CDR3 DNA: TGTGCCAGTAAATACGATTGGCAGGCCTACGAGCAGTACTTC.